These T cell receptor beta chains were read from a single sample in a study of blood T cell repertoires in COVID-19. This table comes from immunoSEQ multiplex PCR, and its TCRdb copy is limited to in-frame clones, with some not included. This repertoire shows tens of thousands of clones, just under 85% found once; its top ten account for 5% to 5.5%. Sequenced material: peripheral blood. The source of these receptors is a man between 65 and 85 years old with acute or convalescent COVID-19. CDR3s include the opening cysteine and the closing phenylalanine or tryptophan. A D gene is named only where the DNA matches it firmly. Clone size is shown for a subset of rows, as once, few, many or a class of expanded clone.

>TRBJ2-3|TRBD2|TRBV3-1/TRBV3-2|-
TGTGCCAGCAGCCTCCGACTAGCGGGGGGGCTCACAGATACGCAGTATTTT
CASSLRLAGGLTDTQYF
>TRBJ2-3|-|TRBV6-5|-
TGTGCCAGCAGGTTGACAGTCACAGATACGCAGTATTTT
CASRLTVTDTQYF
>TRBJ1-1|-|TRBV5-8|-
TGTGCCAGCAGCTACCCCGGGGGGGGCACTGAAGCTTTCTTT
CASSYPGGGTEAFF
>TRBJ2-7|TRBD1|TRBV2|-
TGTGCCAGCAGGGCGTGGGGGACAGGGACCTACGAGCAGTACTTC
CASRAWGTGTYEQYF
>TRBJ1-2|TRBD1|TRBV9|few
TGTGCCAGCAGCGAGAGGGGGCATGGGGATGGCTACACCTTC
CASSERGHGDGYTF
>TRBJ2-3|TRBD2|TRBV29-1|-
TGCAGCGCCCGGACTAGCGGTTTCACAGATACGCAGTATTTT
CSARTSGFTDTQYF
>TRBJ2-7|-|TRBV28|-
TGTGCCAGTTACCAGGGCATCTCCTACGAGCAGTACTTC
CASYQGISYEQYF
>TRBJ1-6|-|TRBV28|-
TGTGCCAGCAGTCCTGGGGGAGGCGATTCACCCCTCCACTTT
CASSPGGGDSPLHF
>TRBJ2-5|TRBD1|TRBV3-1/TRBV3-2|-
TGTGCCAGCAGCCAAGATCTTGGGACAGGGGGCGCAGAGACCCAGTACTTC
CASSQDLGTGGAETQYF
>TRBJ1-5|-|TRBV5-1|few
TGCGCCAGCAGCTTGGTGGGAGGCGGGCAGCCCCAGCATTTT
CASSLVGGGQPQHF
>TRBJ1-1|-|TRBV5-5|-
TGTGCCAGCAGCTTGCTCGGGGACACTGAAGCTTTCTTT
CASSLLGDTEAFF
>TRBJ2-3|TRBD2|TRBV18|once
TGTGCCAGCACCCTTCTGCGGGGGGGCACAGATACGCAGTATTTT
CASTLLRGGTDTQYF
>TRBJ1-6|TRBD1|TRBV7-2|-
TGTGCCAGCAGCTTAGCGACAGGGACACCCCTCCACTTT
CASSLATGTPLHF
>TRBJ1-2|TRBD1|TRBV29-1|-
TGCAGCGTCCAAACGAGGACAGGGGGCTTCTATGGCTACACCTTC
CSVQTRTGGFYGYTF
>TRBJ2-3|TRBD1|TRBV7-9|-
TGTGCCAGCAGCGCCCGGGACAGCCGCACAGATACGCAGTATTTT
CASSARDSRTDTQYF
>TRBJ2-1|-|TRBV6-5|-
TGTGCCAGCACTAGCTACAATGAGCAGTTCTTC
CASTSYNEQFF
>TRBJ1-1|-|TRBV18|-
TGTGCCAGCTCACCGGGGGGTGACACTGAAGCTTTCTTT
CASSPGGDTEAFF